A single sample gave rise to the 4 T cell receptor beta chains below, sequenced in a study of blood T cell repertoires in COVID-19. The protocol was immunoSEQ multiplex PCR, while the TCRdb copy is restricted to in-frame clones and leaves out a portion. The data hold about 70,000 clones, with about 82% observed a single time. Sequencing used peripheral blood. The receptors shown here come from a woman aged 55-75 years with acute or convalescent COVID-19.

This sequence joins TRBV6-5 and TRBJ1-4; 7 nucleotides agree with TRBD1. CDR3 size: 11 residues. The V gene's germline CDR1 is MNHEY and CDR2 SVGAGI. The ends lost 6 bases at V and 8 bases at J; junction bases unmatched: 0. CDR3 DNA: TGTGCCAGCAGGACAGGGGAAAAACTGTTTTTT. It encodes CASRTGEKLFF.

V is TRBV9 and J is TRBJ2-7, with 8 bases aligning to TRBD1. In germline, CDR1 is SGDLS, CDR2 YYNGEE. This CDR3 region has 14 residues. V lost 4 bases to trimming and J lost 5 bases; unmatched junction nucleotides: 8. CDR3 nucleotides: TGTGCCAGCAGCCCCCCCGGACAGGGTAACGAGCAGTACTTC. Translated: CASSPPGQGNEQYF.

This chain connects TRBV7-2 to TRBJ1-1; D uncertain. Germline V CDR1 and CDR2: SGHTA, FQGNSA. V was shortened by 3 bases and J by 1 base, with 9 bases between the two germline ends. The CDR3 runs 14 residues. The CDR3: CASSFFNRNTEAFF. The DNA for the CDR3 is TGTGCCAGCAGCTTCTTTAACAGGAACACTGAAGCTTTCTTT.

In this sample, this clone turned up once. The CDR3 nucleotides read TGTGCCAGCCGCCCGGGGGGGGGAGCCCGGCGGTCCTACACCTTC. It encodes CASRPGGGARRSYTF. J is TRBJ1-2 and V is TRBV5-6; a weak D match, TRBD1 (5 bases). The CDR3 loop spans 15 amino acids. Germline lookup yields CDR1 SGHDT and CDR2 YYEEEE. V was clipped by 7 bases and J by 10 bases, with 26 bases between them.